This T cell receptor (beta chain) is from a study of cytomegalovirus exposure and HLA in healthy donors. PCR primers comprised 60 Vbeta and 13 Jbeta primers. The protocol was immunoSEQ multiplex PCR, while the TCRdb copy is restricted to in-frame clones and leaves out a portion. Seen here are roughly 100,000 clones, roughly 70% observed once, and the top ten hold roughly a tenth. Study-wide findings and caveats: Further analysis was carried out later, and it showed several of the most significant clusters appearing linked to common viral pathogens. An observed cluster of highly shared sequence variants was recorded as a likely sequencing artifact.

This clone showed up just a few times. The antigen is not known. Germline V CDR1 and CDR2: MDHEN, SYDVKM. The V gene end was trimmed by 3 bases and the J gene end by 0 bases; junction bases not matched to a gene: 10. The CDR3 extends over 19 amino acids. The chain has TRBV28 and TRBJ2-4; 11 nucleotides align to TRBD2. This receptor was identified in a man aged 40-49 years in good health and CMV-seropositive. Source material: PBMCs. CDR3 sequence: CASSFRYGTSGLAKNIQYF. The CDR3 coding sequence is TGTGCCAGCAGTTTTCGATATGGGACTAGCGGCCTAGCCAAAAACATTCAGTACTTC.